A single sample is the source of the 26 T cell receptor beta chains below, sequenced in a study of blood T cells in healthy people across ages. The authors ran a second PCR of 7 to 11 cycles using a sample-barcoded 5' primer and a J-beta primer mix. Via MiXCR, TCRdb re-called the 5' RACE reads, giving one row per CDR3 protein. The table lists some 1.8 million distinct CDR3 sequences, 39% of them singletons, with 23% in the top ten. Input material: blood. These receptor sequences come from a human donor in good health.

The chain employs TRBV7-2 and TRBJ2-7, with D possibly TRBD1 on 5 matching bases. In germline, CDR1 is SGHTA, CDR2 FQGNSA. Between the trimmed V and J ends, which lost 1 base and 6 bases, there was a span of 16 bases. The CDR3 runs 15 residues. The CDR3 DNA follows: TGTGCCAGCAGCTTAGGCGTCCAGGGTTCCGGCGAGCAGTACTTC. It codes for CASSLGVQGSGEQYF.

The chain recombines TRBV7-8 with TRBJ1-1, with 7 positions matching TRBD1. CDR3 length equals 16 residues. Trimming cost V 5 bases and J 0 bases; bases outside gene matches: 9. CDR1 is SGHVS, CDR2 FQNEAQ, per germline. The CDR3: CASSLRDRGLNTEAFF. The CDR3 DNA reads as TGTGCCAGCAGCCTCCGGGACAGAGGACTGAACACTGAAGCTTTCTTT.

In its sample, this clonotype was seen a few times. The CDR3 region has the DNA TGCAGTGCCCAGGGGGGCGGCGGGCTTATCGGTGGCTACACCTTC. Amino acid sequence: CSAQGGGGLIGGYTF. This chain joins TRBV20-1 and TRBJ1-2, with 7 nucleotides matching TRBD1. The CDR3 has 15 residues. The V segment lost 6 bases and the J segment 7 bases; nucleotides outside the gene matches: 17. Per germline, CDR1 DFQATT and CDR2 SNEGSKA (reference sequence).

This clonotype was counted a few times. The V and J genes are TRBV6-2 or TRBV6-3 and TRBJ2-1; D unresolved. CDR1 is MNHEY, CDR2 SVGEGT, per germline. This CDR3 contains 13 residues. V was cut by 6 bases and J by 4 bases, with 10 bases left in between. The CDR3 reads CASRPTVYNEQFF. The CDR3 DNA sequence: TGTGCCAGCAGACCAACAGTTTACAATGAGCAGTTCTTC.

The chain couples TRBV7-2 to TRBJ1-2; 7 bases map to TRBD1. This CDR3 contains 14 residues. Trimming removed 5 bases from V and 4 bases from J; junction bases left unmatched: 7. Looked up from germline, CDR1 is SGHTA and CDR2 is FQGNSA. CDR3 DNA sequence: TGTGCCAGCAGCCCCGAAGGGGGCTCCTATGGCTACACCTTC. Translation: CASSPEGGSYGYTF.

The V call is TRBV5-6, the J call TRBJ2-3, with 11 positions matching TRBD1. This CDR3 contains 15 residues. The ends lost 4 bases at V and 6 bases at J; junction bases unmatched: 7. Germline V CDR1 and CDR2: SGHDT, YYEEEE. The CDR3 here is CASSLAGTGGDTQYF. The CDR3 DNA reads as TGTGCCAGCAGCCTGGCCGGGACAGGGGGGGATACGCAGTATTTT. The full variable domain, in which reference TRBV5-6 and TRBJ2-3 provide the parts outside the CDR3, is DAGVTQSPTHLIKTRGQQVTLRCSPKSGHDTVSWYQQALGQGPQFIFQYYEEEERQRGNFPDRFSGHQFPNYSSELNVNALLLGDSALYLCASSLAGTGGDTQYFGPGTRLTVL.

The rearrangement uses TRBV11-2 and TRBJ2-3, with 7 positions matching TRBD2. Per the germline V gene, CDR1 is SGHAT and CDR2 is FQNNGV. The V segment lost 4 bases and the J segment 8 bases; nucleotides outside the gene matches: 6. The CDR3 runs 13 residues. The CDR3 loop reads CASSWDYEGTQYF. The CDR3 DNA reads TGTGCCAGCAGCTGGGACTATGAGGGTACGCAGTATTTT.

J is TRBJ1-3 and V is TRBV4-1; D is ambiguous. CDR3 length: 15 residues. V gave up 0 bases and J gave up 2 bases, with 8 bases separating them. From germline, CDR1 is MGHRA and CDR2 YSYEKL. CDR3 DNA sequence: TGCGCCAGCAGCCAAGAGGGCGGGCCTGGAAACACCATATATTTT. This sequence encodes CASSQEGGPGNTIYF.

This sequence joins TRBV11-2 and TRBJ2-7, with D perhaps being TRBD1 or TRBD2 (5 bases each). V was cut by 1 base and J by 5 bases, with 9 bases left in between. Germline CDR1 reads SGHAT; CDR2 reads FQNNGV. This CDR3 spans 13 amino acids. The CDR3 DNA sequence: TGTGCCAGCAGCTTAGGGTGGGGGAACGAGCAGTACTTC. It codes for CASSLGWGNEQYF. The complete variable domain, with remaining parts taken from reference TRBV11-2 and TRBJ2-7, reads EAGVAQSPRYKIIEKRQSVAFWCNPISGHATLYWYQQILGQGPKLLIQFQNNGVVDDSQLPKDRFSAERLKGVDSTLKIQPAKLEDSAVYLCASSLGWGNEQYFGPGTRLTVT.

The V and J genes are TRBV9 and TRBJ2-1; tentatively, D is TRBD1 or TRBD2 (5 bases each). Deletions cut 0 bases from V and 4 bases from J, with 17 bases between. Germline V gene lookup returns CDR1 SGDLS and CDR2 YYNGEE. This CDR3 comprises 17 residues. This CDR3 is CASSVDEGLDPYNEQFF. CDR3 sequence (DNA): TGTGCCAGCAGCGTAGATGAGGGGCTGGATCCGTACAATGAGCAGTTCTTC.

Here the CDR3 DNA reads TGCAGTGCTAGAGATCAGGGCGGGACCAGCGGGGGAGGCGATACGCAGTATTTT. Residues: CSARDQGGTSGGGDTQYF. The chain has TRBV20-1 and TRBJ2-3; 8 nucleotides match TRBD2. Germline lookup yields CDR1 DFQATT and CDR2 SNEGSKA (reference sequence). The CDR3 is 18 amino acids. V dropped 0 bases and J dropped 6; count of bases not matched to a gene: 17.

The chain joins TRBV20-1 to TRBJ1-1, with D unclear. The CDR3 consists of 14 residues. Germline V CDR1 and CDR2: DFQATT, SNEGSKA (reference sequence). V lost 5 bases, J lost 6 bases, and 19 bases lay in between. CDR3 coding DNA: TGCAGTGCTGAGGAGTGGAACCGCGTCCCTGAAGCTTTCTTT. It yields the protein CSAEEWNRVPEAFF.

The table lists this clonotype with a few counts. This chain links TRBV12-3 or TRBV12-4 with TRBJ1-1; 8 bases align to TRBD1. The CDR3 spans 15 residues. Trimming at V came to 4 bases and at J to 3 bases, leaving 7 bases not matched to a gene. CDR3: CASSSAGGADTEAFF. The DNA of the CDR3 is TGTGCCAGCAGTTCCGCAGGGGGCGCGGACACTGAAGCTTTCTTT.

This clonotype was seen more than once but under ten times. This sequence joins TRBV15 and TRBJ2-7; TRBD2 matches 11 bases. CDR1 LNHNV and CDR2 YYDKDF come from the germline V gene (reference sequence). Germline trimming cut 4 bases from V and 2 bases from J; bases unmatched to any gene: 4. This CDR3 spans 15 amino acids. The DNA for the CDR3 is TGTGCCACCAGCATCGGTAGCGGGGGGGCCTACGAGCAGTACTTC. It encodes CATSIGSGGAYEQYF.

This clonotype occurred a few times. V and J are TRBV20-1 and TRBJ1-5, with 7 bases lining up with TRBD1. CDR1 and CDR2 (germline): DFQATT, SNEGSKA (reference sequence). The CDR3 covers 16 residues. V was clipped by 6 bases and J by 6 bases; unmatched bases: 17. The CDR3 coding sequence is TGCAGTGCACCGGCTCGACAGGGAGGGGTTGGTCAGCCCCAGCATTTT. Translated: CSAPARQGGVGQPQHF.

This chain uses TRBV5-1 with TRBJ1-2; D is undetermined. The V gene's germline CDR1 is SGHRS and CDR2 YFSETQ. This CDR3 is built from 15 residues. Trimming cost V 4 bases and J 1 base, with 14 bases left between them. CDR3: CASSIGQNYNYGYTF. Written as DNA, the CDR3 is TGCGCCAGCAGCATAGGGCAGAACTATAACTATGGCTACACCTTC.

CDR3 DNA sequence: TGCAGTGCTAGAACGCCGGGACCAAAGGGCTACACCTTC. It codes for CSARTPGPKGYTF. This chain joins TRBV20-1 and TRBJ1-2, with D maybe TRBD1 (5 bases). This CDR3 is built from 13 residues. Trimming took 2 bases from V and 8 from J, leaving 15 bases between them. Germline CDR1 DFQATT, CDR2 SNEGSKA (reference sequence).

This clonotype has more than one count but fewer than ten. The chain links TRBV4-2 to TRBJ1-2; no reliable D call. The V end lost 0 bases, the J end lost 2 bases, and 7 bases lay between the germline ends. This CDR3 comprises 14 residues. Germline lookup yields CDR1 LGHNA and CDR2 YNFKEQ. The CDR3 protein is CASSQERTNYGYTF. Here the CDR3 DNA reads TGTGCCAGCAGCCAAGAGCGGACGAACTATGGCTACACCTTC.

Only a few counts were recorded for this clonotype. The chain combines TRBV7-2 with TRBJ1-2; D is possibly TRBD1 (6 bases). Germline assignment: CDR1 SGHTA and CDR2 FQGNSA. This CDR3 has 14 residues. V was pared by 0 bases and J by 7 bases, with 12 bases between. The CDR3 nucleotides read TGTGCCAGCAGCTTAGCTGAGGGCAGGGGTGGCTACACCTTC. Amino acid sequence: CASSLAEGRGGYTF.

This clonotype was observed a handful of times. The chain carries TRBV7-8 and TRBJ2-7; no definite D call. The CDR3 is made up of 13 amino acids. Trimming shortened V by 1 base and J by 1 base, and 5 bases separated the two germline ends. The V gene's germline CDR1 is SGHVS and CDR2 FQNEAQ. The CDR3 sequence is CASSLGWSYEQYF. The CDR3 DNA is TGTGCCAGCAGCTTAGGTTGGTCCTACGAGCAGTACTTC.

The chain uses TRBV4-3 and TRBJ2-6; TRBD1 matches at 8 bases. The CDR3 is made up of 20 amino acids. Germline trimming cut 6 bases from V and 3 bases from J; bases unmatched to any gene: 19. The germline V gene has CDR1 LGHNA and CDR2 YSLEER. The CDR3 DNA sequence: TGCGCCAGCAGTCAAAACCCTCCGAGGACAGGGCGATATGGGGCCAACGTCCTGACTTTC. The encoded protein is CASSQNPPRTGRYGANVLTF.

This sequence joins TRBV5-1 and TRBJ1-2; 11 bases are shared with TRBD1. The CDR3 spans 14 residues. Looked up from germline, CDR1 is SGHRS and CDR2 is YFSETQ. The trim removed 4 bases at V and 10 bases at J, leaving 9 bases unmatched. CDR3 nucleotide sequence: TGCGCCAGCAGCCACGGGACAGGGGGTTTGGACTACACCTTC. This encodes CASSHGTGGLDYTF.

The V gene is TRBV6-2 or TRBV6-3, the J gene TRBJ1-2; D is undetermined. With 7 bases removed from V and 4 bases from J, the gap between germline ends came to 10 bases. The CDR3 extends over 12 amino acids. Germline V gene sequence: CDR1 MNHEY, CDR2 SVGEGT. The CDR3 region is CASKGLAYGYTF. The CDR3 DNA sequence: TGTGCCAGCAAAGGGCTCGCCTATGGCTACACCTTC.

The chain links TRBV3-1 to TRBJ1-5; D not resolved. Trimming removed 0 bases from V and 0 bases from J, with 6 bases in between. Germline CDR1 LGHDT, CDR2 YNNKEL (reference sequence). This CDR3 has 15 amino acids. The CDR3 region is CASSQDYGSNQPQHF. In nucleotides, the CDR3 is TGTGCCAGCAGCCAAGATTATGGTAGCAATCAGCCCCAGCATTTT.

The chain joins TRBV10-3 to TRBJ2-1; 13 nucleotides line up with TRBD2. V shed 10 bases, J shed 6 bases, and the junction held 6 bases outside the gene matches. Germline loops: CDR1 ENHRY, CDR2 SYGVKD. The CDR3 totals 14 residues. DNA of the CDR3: TGTGCCACAACTAGCGGGGGGGCACGCAATGAGCAGTTCTTC. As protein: CATTSGGARNEQFF.

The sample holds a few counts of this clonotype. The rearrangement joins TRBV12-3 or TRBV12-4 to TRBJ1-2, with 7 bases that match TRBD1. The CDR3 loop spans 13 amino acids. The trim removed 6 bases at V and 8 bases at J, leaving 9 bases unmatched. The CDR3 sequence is CASSNTGVGGYTF. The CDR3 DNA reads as TGTGCCAGCAGCAATACAGGGGTTGGAGGCTACACCTTC.